The 23 T cell receptor beta chains presented below share a single source sample, sequenced in a study of T cell clonality in common variable immunodeficiency. This table comes from immunoSEQ multiplex PCR, and its TCRdb copy is limited to in-frame clones, with some not included. The sample has tens of thousands of clones, none seen only once; the top ten hold 5.4%. Sequenced: peripheral blood mononuclear cells. Every receptor here comes from a person between 18 and 75 years old in good health.

This clone was observed a handful of times. The CDR3 is cut off 3 residues early in the read; its end comes from the germline J gene. The V call is TRBV10-3, the J call TRBJ2-7; TRBD2 might be the D (6 bases). The CDR3 contains 12 residues. CDR1 and CDR2 from the germline V gene are ENHRY and SYGVKD. Deletions cut 6 bases from V and 5 bases from J, with 11 bases between. The CDR3 sequence is CAIRGGGHEQYF. The sequenced part of the CDR3 DNA is TGTGCCATCAGGGGGGGAGGCCACGAG.

This clone appeared many times. The read comes to an end 3 residues before the CDR3 does, leaving the germline J gene to fill in the end. This sequence joins TRBV5-4 and TRBJ2-3; TRBD1 aligns across 7 bases. The ends lost 3 bases at V and 3 bases at J; junction bases unmatched: 4. CDR3 length equals 14 residues. From germline, CDR1 is SGHNT and CDR2 YYREEE (reference sequence). The CDR3 spells CASSSPQGTDTQYF. The CDR3 bases that were read are TGTGCCAGCAGCTCTCCACAGGGGACAGATACG.

In its sample, this clone was seen many times. The DNA read from the CDR3 is TGTGCCAGCTCACCACCGACAGCCGGGACAGGGGTTTATGGC. Protein: CASSPPTAGTGVYG. In full, the CDR3 reads CASSPPTAGTGVYGYTF. The chain employs TRBV18 and TRBJ1-2, with TRBD1 matching over 10 bases. The DNA ends 3 residues before the CDR3 does, and the rest of the CDR3 is filled in from the germline J gene. CDR1 KGHSH and CDR2 LQKENI come from the germline V gene. CDR3 size: 17 residues. The J segment lost 5 bases and the V segment lost 0 bases, leaving 9 bases of the junction unmatched.

This clone was seen many times. The read finishes 3 residues shy of the CDR3 end, and the germline J gene is used to complete it. The chain links TRBV4-1 to TRBJ2-5; D is perhaps TRBD2 (6 bases). The germline V gene has CDR1 MGHRA and CDR2 YSYEKL. Trimming pared 1 base from V and 2 bases from J, leaving 8 bases between. This CDR3 spans 14 amino acids. Incomplete CDR3 DNA: TGCGCCAGCAGCCAAGTGGGGGGACAAGAGACC. Amino acids: CASSQVGGQET. The complete CDR3 reads CASSQVGGQETQYF.

This clone has at least ten counts. The sequence runs out 3 residues before the end of the CDR3; the remainder is reconstructed from the germline J gene. The gene calls are TRBV20-1 and TRBJ1-1, with D possibly matching TRBD1 (5 bases). The CDR3 has 14 residues. Trimming shortened V by 1 base and J by 5 bases, and 14 bases separated the two germline ends. Germline V CDR1 and CDR2: DFQATT, SNEGSKA (reference sequence). The sequenced part of the CDR3 DNA is TGCAGTGCTAGAGTGGGAGTGGGGCGGACTGAA. It codes for CSARVGVGRTE. The whole CDR3 sequence reads CSARVGVGRTEAFF.

This clone has ten or more counts. The read halts 3 residues ahead of the CDR3 end, with the missing end drawn from the germline J gene. The V and J genes are TRBV19 and TRBJ2-3; D gene uncertain. This CDR3 has 12 amino acids. V was clipped by 6 bases and J by 5 bases, with 9 bases between them. CDR1 is LNHDA, CDR2 SQIVND, per germline (reference sequence). The CDR3 bases that were read are TGTGCCAGTAGCAAGGGTGAAGATACG. As protein: CASSKGEDT. The whole CDR3 protein is CASSKGEDTQYF.

Points on this clone: Sequencing ends 3 residues short of the CDR3 end; the germline J gene provides the rest. The chain carries TRBV7-9 and TRBJ2-2; D is unresolved. Trimming took 5 bases from V and 7 from J, leaving 5 bases between them. Germline values: CDR1 SEHNR, CDR2 FQNEAQ (reference sequence). This CDR3 has 11 residues. The CDR3 bases that were read are TGTGCCAGCAGCCTTATCGGGGAG. Its translation: CASSLIGE. The whole CDR3 sequence reads CASSLIGELFF.

This clone was seen many times. The CDR3 end lies 3 residues beyond the end of the read and is filled in from the germline J gene. V is TRBV7-2 and J is TRBJ1-1; the D gene is possibly TRBD1 (5 bases). The germline V gene encodes CDR1 SGHTA and CDR2 FQGNSA. This CDR3 has 14 amino acids. The V gene lost 3 bases and the J gene lost 6 bases, with 14 bases spanning the gap. CDR3 DNA, as far as it was read: TGTGCCAGCAGCTTCTTCAGGGATTCATCTGAA. Its translation is CASSFFRDSSE. The full CDR3 reads CASSFFRDSSEAFF.

There are many counts of this clone. The read comes to an end 3 residues before the CDR3 does, leaving the germline J gene to fill in the end. The chain joins TRBV7-2 to TRBJ2-1; 9 bases are shared with TRBD1. Germline-derived CDR1 and CDR2 are SGHTA and FQGNSA. V shed 5 bases and J 3 bases; nucleotides not matched to a gene: 5. This CDR3 is 15 amino acids long. CDR3 loop: CASSLRDRDYNEQFF. Partial CDR3 DNA: TGTGCCAGCAGCCTCCGGGACAGGGACTACAATGAG.

This clone was seen at least ten times. One end of the junction is discordant with germline, which a read error may explain. The read falls 3 residues short of the CDR3 end, and the missing part is taken from the germline J gene. The rearrangement uses TRBV4-2 and TRBJ2-1; the match to TRBD2 covers 8 bases. This CDR3 is 17 amino acids long. The germline gives CDR1 LGHNA, CDR2 YNFKEQ. The part of the CDR3 DNA that was read is TGCGCCAGCAGCCAAGATCTTGAGACTAGCGTTTACAATGAG. Translation gives CASSQDLETSVYNE. From start to end, the CDR3 is CASSQDLETSVYNEQFF.

In this sample, this clone turned up many times. Sequencing ends 3 residues short of the CDR3 end; the germline J gene provides the rest. The rearrangement uses TRBV12-3 or TRBV12-4 and TRBJ1-2; 7 bases match TRBD1. Trimming removed 6 bases from V and 4 bases from J; junction bases left unmatched: 14. CDR3 length: 16 residues. Incomplete CDR3 DNA: TGTGCCAGCAGCAAACACTCCACAGGGGATCTCTATGGC. Its translation is CASSKHSTGDLYG. The whole CDR3 region reads CASSKHSTGDLYGYTF.

Points on this clone: The read ends 3 residues before the CDR3 terminus; that terminus is restored from the germline J gene. The rearrangement joins TRBV2 to TRBJ2-2, with D possibly being TRBD2 (5 bases). Germline V lookup: CDR1 SNHLY, CDR2 FYNNEI. The V end lost 4 bases, the J end lost 5 bases, and 11 bases lay between the germline ends. CDR3 length: 14 amino acids. The chain's CDR3 is CASSGTRGTGELFF. The sequenced CDR3 bases are TGTGCCAGCAGTGGCACTAGAGGAACCGGGGAG.

This clone was seen many times. The read ends 3 residues early relative to the CDR3; the germline J gene fills the gap. This chain links TRBV7-2 with TRBJ2-7, with 9 bases lining up with TRBD1. There are 15 residues in the CDR3. CDR1 SGHTA and CDR2 FQGNSA come from the germline V gene. Losses at the gene ends were 5 bases for V and 6 bases for J; bases not matched to a gene: 11. Here the CDR3 reads CASSRPGTGRAEQYF. The CDR3 DNA, read in part, is TGTGCCAGCAGCCGACCGGGGACAGGGCGCGCCGAG.

The sample holds many counts of this clone. The missing CDR3 end, 3 residues past where the read stops, is filled in from the germline J gene. This chain joins TRBV20-1 and TRBJ2-7; TRBD2 matches 12 bases. The J segment lost 4 bases and the V segment lost 5 bases, leaving 3 bases of the junction unmatched. Germline V gene data show CDR1 as DFQATT and CDR2 as SNEGSKA (reference sequence). CDR3 size: 13 residues. CDR3 protein: CSAVTSGSYEQYF. Partial CDR3 DNA: TGCAGTGCTGTGACTAGCGGGAGTTACGAG.

This clone was counted at least ten times. The read finishes 3 residues shy of the CDR3 end, and the germline J gene is used to complete it. The chain has TRBV5-1 and TRBJ2-3, with D unresolved. Trimming pared 4 bases from V and 3 bases from J, leaving 12 bases between. The CDR3 consists of 14 residues. Germline loops: CDR1 SGHRS, CDR2 YFSETQ. The CDR3 protein is CASSVEYLTDTQYF. The CDR3 bases that were read are TGCGCCAGCAGCGTGGAATATTTAACAGATACG. The full variable domain, its missing parts supplied by reference TRBV5-1 and TRBJ2-3, is KAGVTQTPRYLIKTRGQQVTLSCSPISGHRSVSWYQQTPGQGLQFLFEYFSETQRNKGNFPGRFSGRQFSNSRSEMNVSTLELGDSALYLCASSVEYLTDTQYFGPGTRLTVL.

This clone has a count of ten or more. Sequencing ends 3 residues short of the CDR3 end; the germline J gene provides the rest. The rearrangement uses TRBV4-2 and TRBJ1-5; 8 bases map to TRBD1. The V segment lost 0 bases and the J segment 7 bases; nucleotides outside the gene matches: 5. CDR3 length: 15 residues. The germline V gene encodes CDR1 LGHNA and CDR2 YNFKEQ. The sequenced CDR3 bases are TGTGCCAGCAGCCAAGAAGGACAGGGACAACAGCCC. It encodes CASSQEGQGQQP. In full, the CDR3 is CASSQEGQGQQPQHF.

This clone has at least ten counts. The read ends 3 residues before the CDR3 terminus; that terminus is restored from the germline J gene. The chain links TRBV12-3 or TRBV12-4 to TRBJ2-7; unclear D gene. Trimming took 6 bases from V and 3 from J, leaving 15 bases between them. CDR3 length: 14 amino acids. The DNA read from the CDR3 is TGTGCCAGCAGCGCGGCCGCCTCCTACTACGAG. Its protein product is CASSAAASYYE. From start to end, the CDR3 is CASSAAASYYEQYF.

In regard to this clone: The read terminates 3 residues before the CDR3 end, so the remaining end is supplied by the germline J gene. The rearrangement links TRBV19 to TRBJ1-5, with 8 bases matching TRBD1. The CDR3 extends over 14 amino acids. Germline V gene sequence: CDR1 LNHDA, CDR2 SQIVND (reference sequence). V shed 4 bases, J shed 7 bases, and the junction held 6 bases outside the gene matches. The CDR3: CASSNRGEEQPQHF. CDR3 DNA (partial): TGTGCCAGTAGTAACAGGGGGGAAGAACAGCCC.

This clone has at least ten counts. The read terminates 3 residues before the CDR3 end, so the remaining end is supplied by the germline J gene. This rearrangement joins TRBV12-3 or TRBV12-4 to TRBJ2-3; TRBD2 matches at 10 bases. V trimming: 6 bases; J trimming: 2 bases; junction bases outside the gene matches: 8. There are 16 residues in the CDR3. The sequenced part of the CDR3 DNA is TGTGCCAGCAGGGGGGAACTAGCGGGATACACAGATACG. Residues: CASRGELAGYTDT. The complete CDR3 sequence is CASRGELAGYTDTQYF.

This clone was recorded a few times. Read sequence stops 3 residues before the CDR3 end, and the germline J gene provides the missing end. The chain is built from TRBV11-2 and TRBJ2-1, with 9 nucleotides matching TRBD1. The germline V gene encodes CDR1 SGHAT and CDR2 FQNNGV. This CDR3 is built from 15 residues. V was pared by 5 bases and J by 6 bases, with 8 bases of the junction left unmatched. The CDR3 is CASSPDRGSFNEQFF. The covered CDR3 bases are TGTGCCAGCAGCCCCGACAGGGGGTCTTTCAATGAG.

This clone was counted ten times or more. The CDR3 end lies 3 residues beyond the end of the read and is filled in from the germline J gene. The gene calls are TRBV5-1 and TRBJ2-1, with TRBD2 matching 8 bases. The V and J ends lost 6 bases and 1 base, in that order; junction bases with no gene match: 12. Germline-derived CDR1 and CDR2 are SGHRS and YFSETQ. This CDR3 has 17 residues. The DNA read from the CDR3 is TGCGCCAGCACCGTGTATAGCGGGATATGGTCCTACAATGAG. It encodes CASTVYSGIWSYNE. The full CDR3 sequence reads CASTVYSGIWSYNEQFF.

This clone was picked up many times. An end of the junction does not agree with germline; a read error may underlie this. The CDR3 goes on 3 residues after the read ends, and that part is filled in from the germline J gene. This rearrangement joins TRBV4-2 to TRBJ2-2; 7 nucleotides line up with TRBD1. The CDR3 totals 14 residues. Germline V lookup: CDR1 LGHNA, CDR2 YNFKEQ. The CDR3 is CASSQRGPIGELFF. The DNA read from the CDR3 is TGCGCCAGCAGCCAAAGGGGGCCCATCGGGGAG.

The sample holds many counts of this clone. From the germline J gene comes the end of the CDR3, since the read stops 3 residues before it. The chain joins TRBV7-2 to TRBJ2-5; the match to TRBD2 covers 11 bases. CDR1 SGHTA and CDR2 FQGNSA come from the germline V gene. Trimming took 2 bases from V and 4 from J; bases not matched to a gene: 3. This CDR3 has 15 residues. CDR3 amino acids: CASSLPSGRRETQYF. CDR3 bases read: TGTGCCAGCAGCTTACCTAGCGGGAGGAGAGAGACC.